The rows below give T cell receptor beta chains drawn from one sample of a study of cytomegalovirus exposure and HLA in healthy donors. Generated by immunoSEQ multiplex PCR, the TCRdb table keeps only in-frame clones and is missing some. This table holds about 120,000 clones, around 81% found once. The sequenced sample consisted of PBMCs. The receptors derive from a woman aged 40 to 55 in good health and CMV-seronegative. Both conserved end residues are trimmed from each CDR3.

v_gene,j_gene,CDR3aa
TRBV4-2,TRBJ2-5,ASSQDPAGGPGETQY
TRBV30,TRBJ1-1,AWSPGRNTEAF
TRBV5-1,TRBJ2-1,ASSLAVAGEPAF
TRBV2,TRBJ1-1,ASSVLGGQLGREAF
TRBV23-1,TRBJ2-7,ASSLPRPGHGSEEQY
TRBV7-9,TRBJ2-7,ASSLGASGMGEQY
TRBV12-5,TRBJ2-1,ASGGRIASSYNEQF
TRBV18,TRBJ1-1,ASSPSPRQLNTEAF
TRBV6-6,TRBJ1-1,ASRDGQGALTEAF
TRBV13,-,ASRLRAGGSYEQY
TRBV7-9,TRBJ2-1,ASSYRDSFNEQF
TRBV7-9,TRBJ1-1,ASSLATSEAF
TRBV5-6,TRBJ2-1,ASSLVGTSGGLKQF
TRBV19,TRBJ1-4,ASRDRYEKLF
TRBV21-1,TRBJ1-4,ASSDIRDIDNEKLF
TRBV4-1,TRBJ2-7,ASSLGQGRTYEQY
TRBV1,TRBJ2-1,TSSHKDPDRGHEQF
TRBV30,TRBJ2-1,AWSALAGVWNEQF
TRBV5-1,TRBJ2-1,ASSLTGTRNNEQF
TRBV7-3,TRBJ2-1,ASSREAESYNEQF
TRBV6-5,TRBJ2-7,ASSYQPGTPHYEQY
TRBV7-9,TRBJ1-1,ASSLGQGVWTEAF
TRBV6-5,TRBJ1-2,ASSPGGVGYGYT
TRBV9,TRBJ2-1,ASSVGRTSGRGNEQF
TRBV5-1,TRBJ2-3,ASSIRTGGAPDTQY
TRBV5-4,TRBJ2-1,ASSTGQSSYNEQF
TRBV19,TRBJ1-1,ASSTDREGDTEAF
TRBV19,TRBJ1-5,ASSITGDIQPQH
TRBV5-1,TRBJ2-7,ASSSGGYEQY
TRBV30,TRBJ2-7,AWRPGTGNYEQY
TRBV4-1,TRBJ2-1,ATSSDLYNEQF
TRBV6-5,-,ASRAGGEPTYEQY
TRBV6-1,TRBJ2-1,ASSERQGVGRQF
TRBV19,TRBJ1-1,ASSTGQPVNTEAF
TRBV10-3,TRBJ1-6,AISERGGRASPLH
TRBV5-6,TRBJ2-7,ASSGLTGRGEQY
TRBV20-1,TRBJ2-7,SVPSSYEQY
TRBV27,TRBJ1-1,ASSRGGLNTEAF
TRBV2,TRBJ2-5,ASRGRRGSQETQY
TRBV19,TRBJ1-4,ASSIFGQGTEKLF
TRBV5-6,TRBJ2-3,ASSWIFSGIVGTDTQY
TRBV5-1,TRBJ1-1,ASSPGHSNTEAF
TRBV29-1,-,SALLAEGYEQY
TRBV7-9,TRBJ2-2,ASSPQGTANTGELF
TRBV25-1,TRBJ2-1,ASSAASGRVFNEQF
TRBV15,TRBJ1-1,ATSREGGAKNTEAF
TRBV5-1,TRBJ2-3,ASSLGLSDTQY
TRBV7-9,TRBJ1-2,ASSFTGDPPNYGYT
TRBV10-2,TRBJ1-1,ASSFSGQGGTEAF
TRBV6-5,TRBJ2-7,ASSLTGNYEQY
TRBV30,TRBJ2-2,AWKLGTGDTGELF
TRBV9,TRBJ2-7,ASSVGAVSYEQY
TRBV4-1,TRBJ1-5,ASSPEGRGNQPQH
TRBV7-9,TRBJ2-2,ASSRRQAPMNTGELF